Listed below are T cell receptor beta chains from one sample, sequenced in a study of vaccination effects on CD4 cells after COVID-19. The table came from immunoSEQ multiplex PCR; TCRdb's copy has only in-frame clones and leaves some out. Of 45,000 to 60,000 clones detected, 65% to 80% appear once; the ten largest clones hold approximately 3%. For these receptors, no antigen is known. Here the sequenced sample was CD4+ T cells from PBMCs cultured without peptide, taken before COVID-19 vaccination. These receptors all stem from a human donor who received a COVID-19 vaccine. Each CDR3 is given with its conserved first and last residue. The order of the fields is clone size, V gene, D gene, J gene, CDR3 protein, CDR3 DNA. D genes are given only for firm matches. Clone sizes are given selectively: once, few, many, or a class where the clone is expanded.

.	TRBV20-1	.	TRBJ2-2	CSAGGTGELFF	TGCAGTGCTGGGGGTACTGGGGAGCTGTTTTTT
few	TRBV2	TRBD1	TRBJ1-3	CASSRGQFDSGNTIYF	TGTGCCAGCAGCCGGGGACAGTTTGACTCTGGAAACACCATATATTTT
few	TRBV9	TRBD1	TRBJ2-2	CASSTLGQGSGELFF	TGTGCCAGCAGCACCCTAGGACAGGGGTCCGGGGAGCTGTTTTTT
few	TRBV9	TRBD1	TRBJ1-2	CASSAGTGDYGYTF	TGTGCCAGCAGCGCGGGGACAGGAGACTATGGCTACACCTTC
.	TRBV12-3/TRBV12-4	.	TRBJ2-5	CASSFGETQYF	TGTGCCAGCAGTTTTGGCGAGACCCAGTACTTC
.	TRBV16	.	TRBJ1-3	CASSQGDIVDTIYF	TGTGCCAGCAGCCAAGGGGACATCGTGGACACCATATATTTT
.	TRBV18	.	TRBJ1-6	CASSPAQGGNSPLHF	TGTGCCAGCTCACCAGCCCAGGGAGGTAATTCACCCCTCCACTTT
.	TRBV5-1	TRBD1	TRBJ1-2	CASSQGQAANYGYTF	TGCGCCAGCAGCCAAGGACAGGCCGCTAACTATGGCTACACCTTC
.	TRBV6-1	.	TRBJ1-5	CASSERIDSNQPQHF	TGTGCCAGCAGTGAAAGGATAGATAGCAATCAGCCCCAGCATTTT
.	TRBV30	.	TRBJ1-6	CAWRLVQVSYNSPLHF	TGTGCCTGGAGATTAGTACAGGTCTCATATAATTCACCCCTCCACTTT
.	TRBV11-2	.	TRBJ1-6	CASSFGGAYNSPLHF	TGTGCCAGCAGCTTTGGGGGGGCGTATAATTCACCCCTCCACTTT
.	TRBV24-1	.	TRBJ1-2	CATSEGGLYGYTF	TGTGCCACCTCTGAAGGGGGACTTTATGGCTACACCTTC
.	TRBV6-1	.	TRBJ1-4	CASSEWGGNSEKLFF	TGTGCCAGCAGTGAATGGGGGGGAAACTCGGAAAAACTGTTTTTT
.	TRBV28	.	TRBJ1-5	CASGTPVSQPQHF	TGTGCCAGCGGGACACCTGTTTCGCAGCCCCAGCATTTT
.	TRBV5-4	.	TRBJ2-6	CASSRGRAYDSGANVLTF	TGTGCCAGCAGCCGGGGGAGAGCATACGACTCTGGGGCCAACGTCCTGACTTTC
.	TRBV5-1	.	TRBJ2-1	CASSPMGRGRTIGQFF	TGCGCCAGCAGCCCGATGGGGCGGGGCCGTACAATAGGGCAGTTCTTC
.	TRBV7-9	TRBD1	TRBJ2-5	CASYLGGAGETQYF	TGTGCCAGCTACTTAGGGGGCGCCGGGGAGACCCAGTACTTC
.	TRBV3-1/TRBV3-2	.	TRBJ2-1	CASSQVGVGNNEQFF	TGTGCCAGCAGCCAAGTCGGGGTTGGAAACAATGAGCAGTTCTTC
.	TRBV4-2	TRBD1	TRBJ1-3	CASSQAGGSGNTIYF	TGTGCCAGCAGCCAAGCAGGGGGCTCTGGAAACACCATATATTTT
.	TRBV12-5	TRBD1	TRBJ2-3	CASGPGTGSTDTQYF	TGTGCTAGTGGCCCCGGGACAGGGTCGACAGATACGCAGTATTTT
.	TRBV14	.	TRBJ2-1	CASSQRSSNEQFF	TGTGCCAGCAGCCAGAGATCCTCTAATGAGCAGTTCTTC
.	TRBV7-2	.	TRBJ1-3	CASSLGLTWAAGNTIYF	TGTGCCAGCAGCTTGGGTCTGACTTGGGCAGCTGGAAACACCATATATTTT
few	TRBV4-1	TRBD2	TRBJ2-4	CASSLGLAGGRIQYF	TGCGCCAGCAGCCTTGGACTAGCGGGCGGCCGGATTCAGTACTTC
.	TRBV20-1	.	TRBJ2-3	CSASGQLGTDTQYF	TGCAGTGCTAGTGGACAGCTGGGCACAGATACGCAGTATTTT
few	TRBV4-2	.	TRBJ1-5	CASSQDNGPGRTQHF	TGTGCCAGCAGCCAAGATAATGGGCCCGGTAGGACCCAGCATTTT
.	TRBV9	.	TRBJ2-3	CASSVTGSVPDTQYF	TGTGCCAGCAGCGTCACAGGTTCGGTCCCAGATACGCAGTATTTT
.	TRBV6-5	.	TRBJ1-1	CASSMPGTRAEAFF	TGTGCCAGCAGTATGCCCGGGACTCGGGCTGAAGCTTTCTTT
.	TRBV6-1	.	TRBJ1-6	CASSGVGEVNNSPLHF	TGTGCCAGCAGTGGTGTAGGGGAGGTGAATAATTCACCCCTCCACTTT
.	TRBV5-1	.	TRBJ2-1	CASSITTGTLSYNEQFF	TGCGCCAGCAGCATTACAACCGGGACCCTTTCCTACAATGAGCAGTTCTTC
few	TRBV5-8	.	TRBJ2-3	CASPSWFVLGMDTQYF	TGTGCCAGCCCAAGCTGGTTTGTACTTGGGATGGATACGCAGTATTTT
.	TRBV9	TRBD2	TRBJ2-5	CASSVGLAGGVGETQYF	TGTGCCAGCAGCGTTGGACTAGCGGGTGGAGTGGGAGAGACCCAGTACTTC
once	TRBV29-1	.	TRBJ2-1	CSVERGRGNEQFF	TGCAGCGTTGAAAGGGGCAGGGGCAATGAGCAGTTCTTC
.	TRBV19	.	TRBJ1-3	CASSVSSGGSGNTIYF	TGTGCCAGTAGTGTCTCTTCCGGGGGCTCTGGAAACACCATATATTTT
once	TRBV6-5	.	TRBJ1-2	CASSYKGPEYGYTF	TGTGCCAGCAGTTACAAGGGCCCGGAGTATGGCTACACCTTC
.	TRBV28	TRBD1	TRBJ2-2	CASSAQGVGTGELFF	TGTGCCAGCAGCGCCCAGGGGGTTGGCACCGGGGAGCTGTTTTTT
.	TRBV14	.	TRBJ1-5	CAIRGQEDNQPQHF	TGTGCCATCCGCGGCCAGGAGGACAATCAGCCCCAGCATTTT
.	TRBV6-5	.	TRBJ2-3	CASKSTTDTQYF	TGTGCCAGCAAGTCAACCACAGATACGCAGTATTTT
.	TRBV27	.	TRBJ1-1	CASSLERNTEAFF	TGTGCCAGCAGTTTAGAACGGAACACTGAAGCTTTCTTT
.	TRBV18	TRBD2	TRBJ2-3	CASSPLGTSGATDTQYF	TGTGCCAGCTCACCGCTCGGGACTAGCGGGGCCACAGATACGCAGTATTTT